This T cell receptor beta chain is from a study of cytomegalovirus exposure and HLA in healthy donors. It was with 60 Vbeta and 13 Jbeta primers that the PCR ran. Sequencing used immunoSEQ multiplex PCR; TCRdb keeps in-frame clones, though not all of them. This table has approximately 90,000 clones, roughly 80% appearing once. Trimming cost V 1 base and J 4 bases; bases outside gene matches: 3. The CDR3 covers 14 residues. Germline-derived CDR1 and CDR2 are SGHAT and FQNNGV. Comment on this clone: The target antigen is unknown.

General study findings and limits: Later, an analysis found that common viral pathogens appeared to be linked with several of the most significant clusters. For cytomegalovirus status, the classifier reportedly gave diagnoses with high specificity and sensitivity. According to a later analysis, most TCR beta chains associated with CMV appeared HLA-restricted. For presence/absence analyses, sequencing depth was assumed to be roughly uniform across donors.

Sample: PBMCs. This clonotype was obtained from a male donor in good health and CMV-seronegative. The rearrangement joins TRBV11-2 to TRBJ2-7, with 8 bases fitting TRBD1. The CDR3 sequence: CASSLVQGAYEQYF. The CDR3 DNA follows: TGTGCCAGCAGCTTAGTGCAGGGGGCTTACGAGCAGTACTTC.